This entry is about one T cell receptor (beta chain). The antigen it binds to is not known. Base qualities are missing; no much larger clone stands one base away. Rearranged TRB sequences spanning V, D and J segments were amplified by multiplex touch-down PCR using a mixed TRB-A/B primer pool. Illumina adapters and sample indices were attached to the amplicons in two consecutive PCR reactions using Phusion HS II polymerase. After gel purification with the NucleoSpin Gel and PCR Clean-up kit, the amplicons were checked using Qubit and an Agilent 2100 Bioanalyzer. Libraries were sequenced on an Illumina MiSeq using 600-cycle, single-indexed, paired-end runs. The original methods were these. MiXCR versions 2.12 and 3.0.5 were used to process the TRB sequences. Each unique CDR3 nucleotide sequence was treated as one clone, and only productive sequences with two or more reads were kept. The repertoire metrics were Shannon diversity, evenness, clonality (calculated as one minus evenness), and diversity profiles parameterized by alpha from 0 to 5. The IGoR algorithm was used to compute generation probabilities of clones in paired pre- and post-chemotherapy samples. TCRdb cleaned the public reads at Q25 with fastp, built clones with MiXCR and kept in-frame beta chains. Every CDR3 protein is listed once, alongside the most common genes and DNA of its rows. TCRdb, not the authors, supplied the V and J calls. This sample holds about 2,800 distinct CDR3 sequences; roughly 40% were observed only once. Of the sample, over 35% falls within the top ten clones.

TCR beta rearrangements were amplified from genomic DNA isolated from peripheral blood, not from sorted cells or RNA. The data were taken from a study of T cell repertoires in aging, cancer and after chemotherapy (dated by TCRdb to between 2019 and 2020). Background for the entire study: Six donor age groups were covered, ranging from 30 or younger up to 70 or older, and each group contained at least three individuals. Alongside 95 healthy donors serving as a reference group, the cohort included approximately 220 cancer patients, of whom roughly 92 had hematological cancers and about 130 had solid cancers. In total, the full dataset held 10 million or so TCR reads. In the hematological group, paired pre- and post-chemotherapy samples were obtained from chronic lymphocytic leukemia patients treated with fludarabine- or bendamustine-based regimens. To look at immunoaging and at how T cells reconstitute after chemotherapy, the study profiled TCR beta repertoires in peripheral blood from both healthy donors and cancer patients. The paper's findings and limits, for the study overall: Lymphoid organ infiltration was present in the hematological cancer patients, and this infiltration may itself impair thymic emigration or the expansion of peripheral T cells. According to the authors, the repertoire data do not allow conclusions to be drawn about immunological memory after chemotherapy. In both cancer cohorts, median generation probability rose over the chemotherapy interval, which suggests that the repertoire was reconstituted through rebound thymic output. Declining TCR diversity with age in healthy donors was mainly explained by loss of richness; in cancer patients, loss of evenness also contributed. Compared with age-matched healthy donors, untreated patients with hematological or solid cancers had significantly lower TCR diversity and higher clonality in blood.

Germline trimming: 7 bases from V, 0 bases from J; junction bases outside gene matches: 6. The CDR3 measures 17 amino acids from cysteine to phenylalanine. Left in the record is the CDR3 DNA by itself, 51 bases read in frame from the first base. Recombination connected TRBV12-3 or TRBV12-4 to TRBJ2-6; TRBD2 agrees with 10 junctional bases. This receptor was identified in a human donor with a blood cancer. Specimen: blood. CDR3 region: CASTSRTSGSGANVLTF. The DNA sequence is TGTGCCAGCACCTCTAGGACTAGCGGCTCTGGGGCCAACGTCCTGACTTTC.